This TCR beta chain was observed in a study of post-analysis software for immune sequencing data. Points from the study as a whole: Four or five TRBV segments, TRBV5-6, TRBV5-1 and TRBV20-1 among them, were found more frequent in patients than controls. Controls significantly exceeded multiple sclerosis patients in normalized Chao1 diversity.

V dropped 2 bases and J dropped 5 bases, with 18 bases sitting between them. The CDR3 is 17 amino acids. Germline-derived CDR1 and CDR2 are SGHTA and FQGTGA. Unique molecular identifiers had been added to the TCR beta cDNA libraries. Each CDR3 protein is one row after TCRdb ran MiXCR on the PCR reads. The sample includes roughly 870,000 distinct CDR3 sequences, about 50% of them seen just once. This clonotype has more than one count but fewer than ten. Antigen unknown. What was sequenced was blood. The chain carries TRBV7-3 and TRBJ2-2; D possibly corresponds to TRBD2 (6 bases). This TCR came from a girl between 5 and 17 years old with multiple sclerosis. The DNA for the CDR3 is TGTGCCAGCAGCTTATCTTCCCAGGGACTGAGGACCGGGGAGCTGTTTTTT. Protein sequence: CASSLSSQGLRTGELFF. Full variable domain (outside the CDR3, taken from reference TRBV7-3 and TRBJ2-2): GAGVSQTPSNKVTEKGKYVELRCDPISGHTALYWYRQSLGQGPEFLIYFQGTGAADDSGLPNDRFFAVRPEGSVSTLKIQRTERGDSAVYLCASSLSSQGLRTGELFFGEGSRLTVL.